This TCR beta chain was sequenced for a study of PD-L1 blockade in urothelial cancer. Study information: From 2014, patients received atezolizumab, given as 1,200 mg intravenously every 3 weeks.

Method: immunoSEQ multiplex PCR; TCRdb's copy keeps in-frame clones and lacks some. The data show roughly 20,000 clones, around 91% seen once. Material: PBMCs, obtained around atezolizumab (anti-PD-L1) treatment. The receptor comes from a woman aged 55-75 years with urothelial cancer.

The DNA for the CDR3 is TGTGCCAGCAGCCGGGACAGGGGCGACAATGAGCAGTTCTTC. Protein sequence: CASSRDRGDNEQFF. The J gene is TRBJ2-1, the V gene TRBV6-5; 10 bases map to TRBD1. Trimming cost V 6 bases and J 5 bases; bases outside gene matches: 4. The V gene's germline CDR1 is MNHEY and CDR2 SVGAGI. This CDR3 has 14 residues.